The 28 T cell receptor beta chains listed next were all sequenced from one sample in a study of T cell changes during pregnancy in multiple sclerosis. Sequencing used immunoSEQ multiplex PCR; TCRdb keeps in-frame clones, though not all of them. The sample holds 80,000 or so clones, 90% to 95% seen once. The sequences come from peripheral blood, collected before pregnancy. These receptors all stem from a female donor with multiple sclerosis, enrolled in a pregnancy study.

The V gene is TRBV13, the J gene TRBJ2-1, with 8 bases lining up with TRBD2. CDR3 length: 14 residues. Germline CDR1 is PRHDT and CDR2 is FYEKMQ (reference sequence). J was trimmed by 8 bases and V by 5 bases; bases with no gene match: 8. The CDR3 DNA reads as TGTGCCAGCAGCACAGGAACTAGCGGTCATGAGCAGTTCTTC. It yields the protein CASSTGTSGHEQFF.

The CDR3: CASSLLRGGRDEQFF. In DNA, the CDR3 is TGTGCCAGCAGCTTACTACGGGGGGGCCGGGATGAGCAGTTCTTC. The chain couples TRBV7-9 to TRBJ2-1, with TRBD2 matching over 8 bases. Germline V gene lookup returns CDR1 SEHNR and CDR2 FQNEAQ (reference sequence). V lost 2 bases, J lost 8 bases, and 8 bases stayed unmatched. CDR3 length: 15 amino acids. Full variable domain (missing parts from reference TRBV7-9 and TRBJ2-1): DTGVSQNPRHKITKRGQNVTFRCDPISEHNRLYWYRQTLGQGPEFLTYFQNEAQLEKSRLLSDRFSAERPKGSFSTLEIQRTEQGDSAMYLCASSLLRGGRDEQFFGPGTRLTVL.

J is TRBJ1-5 and V is TRBV7-6; 9 bases are a match to TRBD1. The germline CDR1 and CDR2 sequences are SGHVS and FNYEAQ. This CDR3 region has 15 residues. The ends lost 2 bases at V and 4 bases at J; junction bases unmatched: 3. The CDR3 DNA sequence: TGTGCCAGCAGCTTATCGACAGGGGGAAATCAGCCCCAGCATTTT. Translated, it gives CASSLSTGGNQPQHF.

The rearrangement uses TRBV11-2 and TRBJ2-5; TRBD1 agrees at 8 bases. The CDR3 covers 15 residues. The V gene's germline CDR1 is SGHAT and CDR2 FQNNGV. J lost 5 bases, V lost 1 base, and 6 bases had no gene match. The CDR3 region is CASSLAKTGVETQYF. In DNA form, the CDR3 reads TGTGCCAGCAGCTTAGCCAAGACAGGGGTGGAGACCCAGTACTTC.

J is TRBJ2-1 and V is TRBV11-1; weak D call: TRBD2 (6 bases). The ends were cut back, 7 bases at V and 0 bases at J, with 16 bases in the middle. Germline CDR1 reads SGHAT; CDR2 reads FQDESV (reference sequence). The CDR3 totals 16 residues. CDR3 sequence (DNA): TGTGCCAGCACCGGAGGGTATGGAAGCTCCTACAATGAGCAGTTCTTC. It specifies CASTGGYGSSYNEQFF.

The chain uses TRBV10-3 and TRBJ2-7; D might be TRBD2 (6 bases). The CDR3 contains 13 residues. Trimming pared 6 bases from V and 6 bases from J, leaving 15 bases between. CDR1 and CDR2 (germline): ENHRY, SYGVKD. In DNA, the CDR3 is TGTGCCATCAGCACCGGGACTGCCCGCGAGCAGTACTTC. Translation gives CAISTGTAREQYF.

The rearrangement uses TRBV7-9 and TRBJ1-4; the match to TRBD1 covers 7 bases. The CDR3 runs to 13 residues. Germline V gene sequence: CDR1 SEHNR, CDR2 FQNEAQ (reference sequence). Germline trimming cut 3 bases from V and 8 bases from J; bases unmatched to any gene: 3. The CDR3 region is CASSFRDSEKLFF. The DNA for the CDR3 is TGTGCCAGCAGCTTTCGGGACAGCGAAAAACTGTTTTTT.

V and J are TRBV19 and TRBJ1-1; tentative D call: TRBD1 (6 bases). Germline-derived CDR1 and CDR2 are LNHDA and SQIVND (reference sequence). Trimming cost V 6 bases and J 4 bases, with 18 bases left between them. The CDR3 consists of 15 residues. This chain's CDR3 is CASRTGLFGSTEAFF. CDR3 coding DNA: TGTGCCAGTAGGACAGGACTTTTTGGTTCCACTGAAGCTTTCTTT. The variable domain in full, completed from reference TRBV19 and TRBJ1-1, reads DGGITQSPKYLFRKEGQNVTLSCEQNLNHDAMYWYRQDPGQGLRLIYYSQIVNDFQKGDIAEGYSVSREKKESFPLTVTSAQKNPTAFYLCASRTGLFGSTEAFFGQGTRLTVV.

This chain uses TRBV2 with TRBJ1-5; no firm D call. Trimming removed 8 bases at V and 1 base at J, with 24 bases between. The CDR3 extends over 18 amino acids. Germline values: CDR1 SNHLY, CDR2 FYNNEI. The CDR3 DNA reads TGTGCCAGCCGTCAAAAAAGGGAGGTGGAATTGAGCAATCAGCCCCAGCATTTT. It specifies CASRQKREVELSNQPQHF.

The V gene is TRBV18, the J gene TRBJ2-7, with D unresolved. Germline CDR1 reads KGHSH; CDR2 reads LQKENI. The CDR3 consists of 13 residues. V was trimmed by 4 bases and J by 1 base, leaving 8 bases between them. CDR3 amino acids: CASSLRGSYEQYF. CDR3 coding DNA: TGTGCCAGCTCACTACGAGGTTCCTACGAGCAGTACTTC. The full variable domain, with the rest looked up from reference TRBV18 and TRBJ2-7, is NAGVMQNPRHLVRRRGQEARLRCSPMKGHSHVYWYRQLPEEGLKFMVYLQKENIIDESGMPKERFSAEFPKEGPSILRIQQVVRGDSAAYFCASSLRGSYEQYFGPGTRLTVT.

The chain links TRBV5-1 to TRBJ2-3; 9 positions agree with TRBD2. Per germline, CDR1 SGHRS and CDR2 YFSETQ. The CDR3 is 16 residues long. The trim removed 0 bases at V and 5 bases at J, leaving 7 bases unmatched. CDR3 DNA sequence: TGCGCCAGCAGCTTGGGAGGCGGGGGGGCGAAAGATACGCAGTATTTT. As protein: CASSLGGGGAKDTQYF. The whole variable domain, remainder taken from reference TRBV5-1 and TRBJ2-3, is KAGVTQTPRYLIKTRGQQVTLSCSPISGHRSVSWYQQTPGQGLQFLFEYFSETQRNKGNFPGRFSGRQFSNSRSEMNVSTLELGDSALYLCASSLGGGGAKDTQYFGPGTRLTVL.

This chain links TRBV6-1 with TRBJ1-3; no reliable D call. The CDR3 extends over 14 amino acids. Germline CDR1 is MNHNS and CDR2 is SASEGT. Trimming cost V 2 bases and J 5 bases, with 10 bases left between them. The CDR3, as DNA: TGTGCCAGCAGTGAATCCAGAATTAGAAACACCATATATTTT. Translation: CASSESRIRNTIYF.

V gene TRBV2 combines with J gene TRBJ2-1, with a possible D match to TRBD1 (6 bases). V gave up 6 bases and J gave up 4 bases, with 13 bases separating them. CDR1 and CDR2 from the germline V gene are SNHLY and FYNNEI. The CDR3 totals 14 residues. The CDR3 DNA sequence: TGTGCCAGCAGACAGGGAGTAGGTTACAATGAGCAGTTCTTC. Its translation is CASRQGVGYNEQFF.

This clone was seen more than once but under ten times. This chain joins TRBV9 and TRBJ2-7; 12 positions agree with TRBD2. Germline trimming cut 3 bases from V and 7 bases from J; bases unmatched to any gene: 5. The CDR3 runs 14 residues. Looked up from germline, CDR1 is SGDLS and CDR2 is YYNGEE. Written as DNA, the CDR3 is TGTGCCAGCAGCGCTAGCGGGGGGGAGCGGGAGCAGTACTTC. Translating it yields CASSASGGEREQYF.

The genes are TRBV19 and TRBJ1-5, with TRBD1 identical over 7 bases. V lost 1 base and J lost 4; bases outside the gene matches: 4. This CDR3 comprises 15 residues. The germline gives CDR1 LNHDA, CDR2 SQIVND (reference sequence). The CDR3 spells CASSIGDRPNQPQHF. The DNA of the CDR3 is TGTGCCAGTAGTATAGGGGACAGACCTAATCAGCCCCAGCATTTT.

The chain is built from TRBV2 and TRBJ1-6, with 7 bases fitting TRBD1. Germline trimming cut 8 bases from V and 1 base from J; bases unmatched to any gene: 8. There are 16 residues in the CDR3. Germline V gene lookup returns CDR1 SNHLY and CDR2 FYNNEI. Here the CDR3 reads CASVQGTWSYNSPLHF. CDR3 nucleotide sequence: TGTGCCAGCGTACAGGGGACGTGGTCCTATAATTCACCCCTCCACTTT.

The chain links TRBV6-6 to TRBJ2-4, with D perhaps TRBD1 (6 bases). Per germline, CDR1 MNHNY and CDR2 SVGAGI (reference sequence). The CDR3 is 15 residues long. V lost 4 bases to trimming and J lost 10 bases, with 20 bases between them. The CDR3 here is CASSFPGTIEGIQYF. The CDR3 nucleotides read TGTGCCAGCAGTTTCCCCGGGACAATCGAGGGTATTCAGTACTTC.

This chain uses TRBV2 with TRBJ2-3, with TRBD1 matching over 7 bases. V shed 6 bases and J 6 bases; nucleotides not matched to a gene: 15. The CDR3 consists of 16 residues. Germline lookup yields CDR1 SNHLY and CDR2 FYNNEI. The DNA of the CDR3 is TGTGCCAGCAGCCAGACCCTAGAGGGGGCCGGGGATACGCAGTATTTT. Protein product: CASSQTLEGAGDTQYF. Using reference TRBV2 and TRBJ2-3 for the parts outside the CDR3, the full variable domain is EPEVTQTPSHQVTQMGQEVILRCVPISNHLYFYWYRQILGQKVEFLVSFYNNEISEKSEIFDDQFSVERPDGSNFTLKIRSTKLEDSAMYFCASSQTLEGAGDTQYFGPGTRLTVL.

The chain is built from TRBV27 and TRBJ2-1; D is undetermined. Germline V gene sequence: CDR1 MNHEY, CDR2 SMNVEV (reference sequence). This CDR3 has 13 residues. Trimming took off 8 bases at V and 0 bases at J, with 8 bases between the two ends. CDR3 region: CASAKSSYNEQFF. CDR3 nucleotides: TGTGCCAGCGCAAAGAGCTCCTACAATGAGCAGTTCTTC.

The chain carries TRBV7-9 and TRBJ2-1; a weak D match, TRBD2 (5 bases). This CDR3 is 13 amino acids long. Germline loops: CDR1 SEHNR, CDR2 FQNEAQ (reference sequence). V lost 11 bases and J lost 6, with 17 bases in between. CDR3 nucleotide sequence: TGTGCCGGATCACTACCCCGGGGCAATGAGCAGTTCTTC. Translation gives CAGSLPRGNEQFF.

This rearrangement joins TRBV5-1 to TRBJ2-1; 7 nucleotides line up with TRBD2. CDR1 is SGHRS and CDR2 is YFSETQ in the germline V gene. V lost 1 base and J lost 5; bases outside the gene matches: 3. There are 14 residues in the CDR3. Here the CDR3 reads CASSLSGANNEQFF. DNA for the CDR3: TGCGCCAGCAGCTTGAGCGGGGCAAACAATGAGCAGTTCTTC. Variable domain in full (rest from reference TRBV5-1 and TRBJ2-1): KAGVTQTPRYLIKTRGQQVTLSCSPISGHRSVSWYQQTPGQGLQFLFEYFSETQRNKGNFPGRFSGRQFSNSRSEMNVSTLELGDSALYLCASSLSGANNEQFFGPGTRLTVL.

The V and J genes are TRBV6-5 and TRBJ2-5; D call uncertain. The CDR3 runs 11 residues. Germline CDR1 MNHEY, CDR2 SVGAGI. With 7 bases removed from V and 5 bases from J, the gap between germline ends came to 8 bases. The CDR3 here is CASNSPETQYF. The CDR3 nucleotides read TGTGCCAGCAATTCTCCGGAGACCCAGTACTTC.

J is TRBJ1-2 and V is TRBV6-1; the D is unclear. The CDR3 loop spans 13 amino acids. Germline V gives CDR1 MNHNS, CDR2 SASEGT. The germline V and J ends were trimmed by 6 bases and 8 bases, with 16 bases remaining between them. CDR3 nucleotides: TGTGCCAGCAGCCCCCGGGAGAGCCAGGGCTACACCTTC. This codes for CASSPRESQGYTF.

The chain joins TRBV7-9 to TRBJ1-1; possible D gene TRBD1, 6 bases. The CDR3 has 15 amino acids. The ends were cut back, 5 bases at V and 3 bases at J, with 16 bases in the middle. The germline V gene has CDR1 SEHNR and CDR2 FQNEAQ (reference sequence). Here the CDR3 DNA reads TGTGCCAGCAGCCCGCGGACAGCTACCTACACTGAAGCTTTCTTT. This sequence encodes CASSPRTATYTEAFF.

This clone was seen once. This chain connects TRBV6-5 to TRBJ1-2; tentatively, D is TRBD1 (5 bases). CDR1 MNHEY and CDR2 SVGAGI come from the germline V gene. The ends were cut back, 5 bases at V and 8 bases at J, with 18 bases in the middle. There are 14 residues in the CDR3. Written as DNA, the CDR3 is TGTGCCAGCAGTCCCGACCGGAGGGGTGGGGGCTACACCTTC. Its translation: CASSPDRRGGGYTF.

The chain uses TRBV5-4 and TRBJ2-7; D not certain. Germline CDR1 and CDR2: SGHNT and YYREEE (reference sequence). The length of the CDR3 is 14 residues. V was cut by 0 bases and J by 0 bases, with 7 bases left in between. CDR3 sequence (DNA): TGTGCCAGCAGCTTGGAACGGAGCTCCTACGAGCAGTACTTC. This codes for CASSLERSSYEQYF.

Points on this clone: The same CDR3 is also encoded by other DNA sequences in this sample. CDR3 nucleotide sequence: TGTGCCAGCAGCCTGACAGGGGATTATGGCTACACCTTC. It codes for CASSLTGDYGYTF. This chain joins TRBV5-8 and TRBJ1-2; TRBD1 agrees at 8 bases. CDR3 length: 13 residues. Trimming cost V 4 bases and J 5 bases; bases outside gene matches: 4. The germline gives CDR1 SGHTS, CDR2 YDEGEE.

This clone was seen a few times. The chain carries TRBV11-2 and TRBJ1-3; the D is unclear. From germline, CDR1 is SGHAT and CDR2 FQNNGV. V was cut by 6 bases and J by 0 bases, with 9 bases left in between. The CDR3 covers 14 residues. DNA for the CDR3: TGTGCCAGCAGGCGGCGGGGCTCTGGAAACACCATATATTTT. As protein: CASRRRGSGNTIYF.